These 2 T cell receptor beta chains came from one sample sequenced in a study of PD-L1 blockade in urothelial cancer (TCRdb year 2017). This specimen's time point label, per the study, means: pretreatment peripheral blood. Receptors were amplified or captured by the immunoSEQ multiplex PCR assay. Entries here come from immuneACCESS through TCRdb and include only in-frame sequences with V and J called. Some clones fail to appear in such tables; in the studies checked, an unresolved V gene covers under half of the shortfall, and the cause of the remainder is unknown. The sample contains tens of thousands of clones, 80% to 95% of them found a single time. Of the sample, approximately 11% is held by the ten largest clones. Here the sequenced sample was PBMCs, taken around atezolizumab (anti-PD-L1) treatment. The receptors shown here come from a woman aged 60-75 years with urothelial cancer.

The chain carries TRBV11-2 and TRBJ2-2, with 9 bases lining up with TRBD1. Germline V lookup: CDR1 SGHAT, CDR2 FQNNGV. V shed 4 bases and J 4 bases; nucleotides not matched to a gene: 7. The CDR3 has 16 amino acids. For the CDR3, the DNA is TGTGCCAGCAGCTCTACCCCGACAGGGGGCACCGGGGAGCTGTTTTTT. Translation gives CASSSTPTGGTGELFF.

This chain uses TRBV4-1 with TRBJ2-2; 9 nucleotides align to TRBD1. CDR3 size: 17 residues. Germline-derived CDR1 and CDR2 are MGHRA and YSYEKL. Unmatched junction bases numbered 5, after V lost 2 bases and J lost 1 base. This chain's CDR3 is CASSQPRGQGNTGELFF. The CDR3 DNA reads as TGCGCCAGCAGCCAACCTCGGGGACAGGGGAACACCGGGGAGCTGTTTTTT.